This is a list of T cell receptor beta chains from one sample in a study of identifying expanded T cells in peripheral blood. Here immunoSEQ multiplex PCR was the method, and the copy in TCRdb shows in-frame clones only, minus some. The table shows some 72,000 clones, with roughly 90% occurring only once. Material: blood. The receptors stem from a person aged 18-70 years in good health. Each CDR3 is given with its conserved first and last residue. A D gene is named only where the DNA matches it firmly. Not all rows give a size; the values are once, few, many and, for expanded clones, a class.

J: TRBJ2-6; V: TRBV27; length: 18; size: .; D: .; DNA: TGTGCCAGCAGTTCCTTAGGGGTCCCCTTTGCGGGGGCCAACGTCCTGACTTTC; CDR3: CASSSLGVPFAGANVLTF
J: TRBJ1-5; V: TRBV10-1; length: 19; size: many; D: .; DNA: TGCGCCAGCAGTGAGTCTGTCGGGACAAACATACTAAACAATCAGCCCCAGCATTTT; CDR3: CASSESVGTNILNNQPQHF
J: TRBJ2-7; V: TRBV15; length: 15; size: .; D: .; DNA: TGTGCCACCAGCGAGAGCCCGGGGTCCTCCTACGAGCAGTACTTC; CDR3: CATSESPGSSYEQYF
J: TRBJ2-3; V: TRBV29-1; length: 19; size: .; D: TRBD2; DNA: TGCAGCGCGGCGCCGCAAACTAGCGGGAGGGCGCGGGGTACAGATACGCAGTATTTT; CDR3: CSAAPQTSGRARGTDTQYF
J: TRBJ1-1; V: TRBV12-5; length: 13; size: .; D: .; DNA: TGTGCTAGTGGTTTGGCAGGGAGGACTGAAGCTTTCTTT; CDR3: CASGLAGRTEAFF
J: TRBJ1-2; V: TRBV4-1; length: 15; size: .; D: .; DNA: TGCGCCAGCAGCCAAGTGGACACCAGCGCCTATGGCTACACCTTC; CDR3: CASSQVDTSAYGYTF
J: TRBJ1-4; V: TRBV9; length: 15; size: .; D: TRBD1; DNA: TGTGCCAGCAGCGGGGGGGACAGGTATAATGAAAAACTGTTTTTT; CDR3: CASSGGDRYNEKLFF
J: TRBJ2-2; V: TRBV10-3; length: 13; size: .; D: .; DNA: TGTGCCATGACCAGGGCGAACACCGGGGAGCTGTTTTTT; CDR3: CAMTRANTGELFF
J: TRBJ2-2; V: TRBV19; length: 16; size: .; D: TRBD2; DNA: TGTGCCAGTAACCGGGGGGGCGCGGAGGGCACCGGGGAGCTGTTTTTT; CDR3: CASNRGGAEGTGELFF
J: TRBJ2-7; V: TRBV19; length: 13; size: .; D: .; DNA: TGTGCCAGTAGTATTACAGCGGGCTACGAGCAGTACTTC; CDR3: CASSITAGYEQYF
J: TRBJ1-2; V: TRBV7-9; length: 15; size: .; D: .; DNA: TGTGCCAGCAGCTTAACAGGATATAGCACGGCAGGCTACACCTTC; CDR3: CASSLTGYSTAGYTF
J: TRBJ2-1; V: TRBV4-1; length: 14; size: .; D: TRBD1; DNA: TGCGCCAGCAGCCTTCTACCCCGGGACAGCGAGCAGTTCTTC; CDR3: CASSLLPRDSEQFF
J: TRBJ2-7; V: TRBV5-4; length: 14; size: .; D: TRBD1; DNA: TGTGCCAGCAGCTCCCGGGACAGAGGATACGAGCAGTACTTC; CDR3: CASSSRDRGYEQYF
J: TRBJ2-1; V: TRBV7-3; length: 15; size: .; D: TRBD2; DNA: TGTGCCAGCAGCCAGACTAGCGGGAGCCTGAATGAGCAGTTCTTC; CDR3: CASSQTSGSLNEQFF
J: TRBJ2-1; V: TRBV19; length: 15; size: .; D: TRBD2; DNA: TGTGCCAGTAGTATAGTCAGCGGGGGCCCCAGGGAGCAGTTCTTC; CDR3: CASSIVSGGPREQFF
J: TRBJ2-3; V: TRBV7-8; length: 15; size: .; D: .; DNA: TGTGCCAGCAGCCCGAGCAGGGTTCGGACAGATACGCAGTATTTT; CDR3: CASSPSRVRTDTQYF
J: TRBJ2-7; V: TRBV4-1; length: 14; size: .; D: TRBD1; DNA: TGCGCCAGCAGCCCGGGACAGGGAGTCTCCGAGCAGTACTTC; CDR3: CASSPGQGVSEQYF
J: TRBJ1-3; V: TRBV5-1; length: 14; size: once; D: .; DNA: TGCGCCAGCAGCCCGGAGACGGGCGCGGACACCATATATTTT; CDR3: CASSPETGADTIYF
J: TRBJ1-1; V: TRBV7-9; length: 12; size: .; D: .; DNA: TGTGCCAGCGGCCTCCGGGGAGGCGAAGCTTTCTTT; CDR3: CASGLRGGEAFF
J: TRBJ1-1; V: TRBV15; length: 13; size: .; D: .; DNA: TGTGCCACCGAGGCATACCTGGGGACTGAAGCTTTCTTT; CDR3: CATEAYLGTEAFF
J: TRBJ2-1; V: TRBV2; length: 11; size: .; D: .; DNA: TGTGCCAGCAAGGTTTACAATGAGCAGTTCTTC; CDR3: CASKVYNEQFF
J: TRBJ2-6; V: TRBV19; length: 18; size: .; D: .; DNA: TGTGCCAGTAGTATTAGAGTCGGGGCACGCTCTGGGGCCAACGTCCTGACTTTC; CDR3: CASSIRVGARSGANVLTF
J: TRBJ1-6; V: TRBV6-5; length: 13; size: few; D: .; DNA: TGTGCCAGCAGTTACGCCGGGACATCACCCCTCCACTTT; CDR3: CASSYAGTSPLHF
J: TRBJ2-1; V: TRBV15; length: 12; size: .; D: .; DNA: TGTGCCACCAGCGAAAGTGGGGATGAGCAGTTCTTC; CDR3: CATSESGDEQFF
J: TRBJ1-2; V: TRBV9; length: 15; size: .; D: .; DNA: TGTGCCAGCAGCGAAGCAGTCTCTATGGGGTATGGCTACACCTTC; CDR3: CASSEAVSMGYGYTF
J: TRBJ1-6; V: TRBV6-5; length: 15; size: .; D: .; DNA: TGTGCCAGCAGTTACAGGGACATTTATAATTCACCCCTCCACTTT; CDR3: CASSYRDIYNSPLHF
J: TRBJ1-5; V: TRBV6-5; length: 14; size: .; D: TRBD1; DNA: TGTGCCAGCAGTACAGGGGGCTTCAATCAGCCCCAGCATTTT; CDR3: CASSTGGFNQPQHF